This TCR beta chain comes out of a study of blood T cell repertoires in COVID-19. In the study overall: PBMCs, B-cell-depleted T cells, or T cells were the source of the cDNA or gDNA that made up the material.

CDR3 length: 12 amino acids. The germline V and J ends were trimmed by 8 bases and 9 bases, with 16 bases remaining between them. Germline lookup yields CDR1 SGHTA and CDR2 FQGNSA. Generated by immunoSEQ multiplex PCR, the TCRdb table keeps only in-frame clones and is missing some. The table lists more than 90,000 clones, approximately 88% of them singletons. The TCR originated in a woman aged 60 to 75 with COVID-19, enrolled during active disease. Sequences were obtained from peripheral blood. The chain combines TRBV7-2 with TRBJ1-2; D not resolved. CDR3 in DNA: TGTGCCAGCCGGCCCCATCCGGGAAGCTACACCTTC. Protein product: CASRPHPGSYTF.